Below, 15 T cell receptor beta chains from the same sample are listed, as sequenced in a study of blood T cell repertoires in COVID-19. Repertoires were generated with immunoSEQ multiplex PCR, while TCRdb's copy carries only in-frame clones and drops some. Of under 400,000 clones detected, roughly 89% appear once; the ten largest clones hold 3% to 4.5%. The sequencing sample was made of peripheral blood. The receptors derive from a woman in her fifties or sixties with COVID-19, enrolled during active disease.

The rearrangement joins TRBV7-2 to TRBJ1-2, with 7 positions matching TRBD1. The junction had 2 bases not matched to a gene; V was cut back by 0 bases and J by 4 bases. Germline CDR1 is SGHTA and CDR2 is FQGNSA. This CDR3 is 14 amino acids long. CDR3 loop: CASSLAGGGYGYTF. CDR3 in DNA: TGTGCCAGCAGCTTAGCAGGGGGCGGCTATGGCTACACCTTC. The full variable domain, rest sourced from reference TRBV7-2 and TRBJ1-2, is GAGVSQSPSNKVTEKGKDVELRCDPISGHTALYWYRQSLGQGLEFLIYFQGNSAPDKSGLPSDRFSAERTGGSVSTLTIQRTQQEDSAVYLCASSLAGGGYGYTFGSGTRLTVV.

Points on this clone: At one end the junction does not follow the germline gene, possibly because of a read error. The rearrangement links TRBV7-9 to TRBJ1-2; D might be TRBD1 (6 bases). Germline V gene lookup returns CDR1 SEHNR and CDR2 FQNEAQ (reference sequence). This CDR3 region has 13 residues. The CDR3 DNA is TGTGCCAGCAGATTAGGACAGCAGTATGGCTACACCTTC. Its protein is CASRLGQQYGYTF.

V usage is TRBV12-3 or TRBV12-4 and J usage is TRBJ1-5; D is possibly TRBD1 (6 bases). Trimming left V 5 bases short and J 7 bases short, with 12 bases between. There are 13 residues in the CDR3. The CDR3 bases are TGTGCCAGCAGTCAACAGGGTACCCAGCCCCAGCATTTT. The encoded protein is CASSQQGTQPQHF.

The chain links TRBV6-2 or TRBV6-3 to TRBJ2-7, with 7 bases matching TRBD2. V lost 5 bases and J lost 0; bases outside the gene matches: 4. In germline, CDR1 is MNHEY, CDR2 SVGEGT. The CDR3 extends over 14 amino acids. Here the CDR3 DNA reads TGTGCCAGCAGTGATCCGGGGGGCTCCTACGAGCAGTACTTC. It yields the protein CASSDPGGSYEQYF.

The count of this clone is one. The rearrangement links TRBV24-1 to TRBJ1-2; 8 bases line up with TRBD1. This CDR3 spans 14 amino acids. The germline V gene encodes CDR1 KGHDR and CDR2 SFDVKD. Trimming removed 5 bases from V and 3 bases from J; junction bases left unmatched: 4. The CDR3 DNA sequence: TGTGCCACCAGTGGGAGGGGACAGGACTATGGCTACACCTTC. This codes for CATSGRGQDYGYTF.

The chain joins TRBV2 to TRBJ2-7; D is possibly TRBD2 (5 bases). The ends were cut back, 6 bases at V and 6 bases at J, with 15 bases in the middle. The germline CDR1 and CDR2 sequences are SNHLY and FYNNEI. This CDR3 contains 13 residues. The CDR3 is CASRDSSFGEQYF. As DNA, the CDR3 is TGTGCCAGCAGGGACTCTAGCTTTGGCGAGCAGTACTTC.

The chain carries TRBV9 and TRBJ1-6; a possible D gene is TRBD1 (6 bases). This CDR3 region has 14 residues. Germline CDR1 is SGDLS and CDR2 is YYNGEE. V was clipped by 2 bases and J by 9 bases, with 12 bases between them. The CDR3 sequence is CASSVRQEGSPLHF. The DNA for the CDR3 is TGTGCCAGCAGCGTCCGACAGGAAGGTTCACCCCTCCACTTT.

Here the CDR3 DNA reads TGTGCCAGCAGCACGCAGGGGGGAAATAATGAAAAACTGTTTTTT. It yields the protein CASSTQGGNNEKLFF. This sequence joins TRBV5-4 and TRBJ1-4; TRBD1 agrees at 7 bases. J lost 4 bases, V lost 4 bases, and 7 bases had no gene match. The germline CDR1 and CDR2 sequences are SGHNT and YYREEE (reference sequence). The CDR3 length is 15 residues.

The DNA of the CDR3 is TGTGCCAGCTCGGGACAGCGGGGGGCAACTAATGAAAAACTGTTTTTT. This sequence encodes CASSGQRGATNEKLFF. This chain uses TRBV18 with TRBJ1-4, with 7 bases fitting TRBD1. Trimming at V came to 6 bases and at J to 0 bases, leaving 7 bases not matched to a gene. CDR3 length equals 16 residues. CDR1 is KGHSH, CDR2 LQKENI, per germline.

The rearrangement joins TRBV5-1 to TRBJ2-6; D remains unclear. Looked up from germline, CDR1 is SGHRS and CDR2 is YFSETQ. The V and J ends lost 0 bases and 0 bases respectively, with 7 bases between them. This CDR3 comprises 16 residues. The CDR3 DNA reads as TGCGCCAGCAGCTTGGGCCCGGTCTCTGGGGCCAACGTCCTGACTTTC. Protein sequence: CASSLGPVSGANVLTF.

As DNA, the CDR3 is TGTGCCAGCACCCCCCCGGGACAGCCCCAGCATTTT. Translated: CASTPPGQPQHF. The chain combines TRBV6-5 with TRBJ1-5; the D is unclear. CDR3 length equals 12 residues. CDR1 is MNHEY and CDR2 is SVGAGI in the germline V gene. The V gene lost 7 bases and the J gene lost 7 bases, with 11 bases spanning the gap.

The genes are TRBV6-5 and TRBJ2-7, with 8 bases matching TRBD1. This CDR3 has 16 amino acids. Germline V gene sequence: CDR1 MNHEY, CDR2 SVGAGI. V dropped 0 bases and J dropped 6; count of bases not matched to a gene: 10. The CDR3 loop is CASSYSSGQGGFEQYF. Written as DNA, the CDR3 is TGTGCCAGCAGTTACTCTAGTGGACAGGGAGGTTTCGAGCAGTACTTC.

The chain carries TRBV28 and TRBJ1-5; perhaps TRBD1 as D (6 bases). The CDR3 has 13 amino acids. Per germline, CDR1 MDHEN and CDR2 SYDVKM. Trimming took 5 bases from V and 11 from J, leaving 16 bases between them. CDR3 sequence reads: CASSDTGLQTQHF. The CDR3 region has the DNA TGTGCCAGCAGTGACACAGGGTTGCAAACCCAGCATTTT. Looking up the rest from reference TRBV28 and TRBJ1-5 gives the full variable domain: DVKVTQSSRYLVKRTGEKVFLECVQDMDHENMFWYRQDPGLGLRLIYFSYDVKMKEKGDIPEGYSVSREKKERFSLILESASTNQTSMYLCASSDTGLQTQHFGDGTRLSIL.

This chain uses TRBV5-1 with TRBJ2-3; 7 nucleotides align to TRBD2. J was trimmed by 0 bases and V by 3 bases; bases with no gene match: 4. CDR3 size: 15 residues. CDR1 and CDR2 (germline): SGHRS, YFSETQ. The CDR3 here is CASSYGGGSTDTQYF. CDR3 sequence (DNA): TGCGCCAGCAGCTACGGCGGGGGTAGCACAGATACGCAGTATTTT.

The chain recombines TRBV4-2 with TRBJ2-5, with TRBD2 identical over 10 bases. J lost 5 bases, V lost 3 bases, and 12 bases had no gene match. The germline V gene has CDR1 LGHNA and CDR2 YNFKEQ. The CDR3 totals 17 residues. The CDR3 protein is CASSQTPQRGGGETQYF. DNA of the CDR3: TGTGCCAGCAGCCAGACTCCCCAGCGGGGGGGCGGGGAGACCCAGTACTTC.